This entry features one TCR beta chain sequence. The antigen remains unidentified. Sequencing used immunoSEQ multiplex PCR; TCRdb keeps in-frame clones, though not all of them. Counted here are 30,000 to 35,000 clones, approximately 70% occurring once; the ten biggest clones make up around 0.78%. The V gene's germline CDR1 is LNHDA and CDR2 SQIVND (reference sequence). The CDR3 consists of 14 residues. V gave up 4 bases and J gave up 5 bases, with 14 bases separating them. This entry belongs to a study of monozygotic twins with cystic fibrosis. As for the study in general: Library input was 2.5 to 3 micrograms of fragmented DNA, with about 15 PCR cycles. Study-level findings and limits: Nucleotide-identical clonotype sharing was significantly higher within monozygotic CF twin pairs than between unrelated CF individuals. Co-twins had the most similar V usage for 13 of 16 pairs, J for 8. Low clonality (median about 0.0095) suggested a mostly naive repertoire.

The TCR sequence derives from a girl under 18 with cystic fibrosis. Sample: blood. This rearrangement joins TRBV19 to TRBJ1-1, with a tentative D call TRBD1 (5 bases). The CDR3 nucleotides read TGTGCCAGTAGTACTCCACGGGAGGGGACTGAAGCTTTCTTT. Residues: CASSTPREGTEAFF.